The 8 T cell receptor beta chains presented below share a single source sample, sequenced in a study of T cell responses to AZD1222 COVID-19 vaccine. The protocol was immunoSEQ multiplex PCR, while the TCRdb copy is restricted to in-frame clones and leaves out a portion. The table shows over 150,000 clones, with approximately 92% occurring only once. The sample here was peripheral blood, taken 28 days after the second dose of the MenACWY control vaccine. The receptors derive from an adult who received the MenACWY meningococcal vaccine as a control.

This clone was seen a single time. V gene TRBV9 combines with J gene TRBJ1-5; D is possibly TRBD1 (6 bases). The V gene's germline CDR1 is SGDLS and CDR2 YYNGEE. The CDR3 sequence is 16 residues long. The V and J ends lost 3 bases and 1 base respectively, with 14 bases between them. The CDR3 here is CASSAGGRSSNQPQHF. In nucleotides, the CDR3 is TGTGCCAGCAGCGCCGGGGGGCGGTCAAGCAATCAGCCCCAGCATTTT.

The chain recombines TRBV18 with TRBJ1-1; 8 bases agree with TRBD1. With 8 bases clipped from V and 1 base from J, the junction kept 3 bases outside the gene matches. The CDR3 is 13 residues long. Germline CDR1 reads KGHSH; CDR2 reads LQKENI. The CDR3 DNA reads TGTGCCAGCAACGGACAGGGGAACACTGAAGCTTTCTTT. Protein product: CASNGQGNTEAFF.

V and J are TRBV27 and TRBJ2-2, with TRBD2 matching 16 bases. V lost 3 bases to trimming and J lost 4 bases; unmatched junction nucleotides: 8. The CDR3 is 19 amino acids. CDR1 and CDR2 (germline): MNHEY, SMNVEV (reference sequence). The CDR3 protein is CASSFLGTSGGASTGELFF. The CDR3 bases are TGTGCCAGCAGTTTTCTCGGGACTAGCGGGGGGGCTAGCACCGGGGAGCTGTTTTTT.

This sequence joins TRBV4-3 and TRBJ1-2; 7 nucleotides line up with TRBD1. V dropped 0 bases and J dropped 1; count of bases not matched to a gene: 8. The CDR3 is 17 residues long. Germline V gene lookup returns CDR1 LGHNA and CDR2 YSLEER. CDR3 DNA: TGCGCCAGCAGCCAAGATCAGGGGGGGACAGTTAACTATGGCTACACCTTC. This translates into CASSQDQGGTVNYGYTF.

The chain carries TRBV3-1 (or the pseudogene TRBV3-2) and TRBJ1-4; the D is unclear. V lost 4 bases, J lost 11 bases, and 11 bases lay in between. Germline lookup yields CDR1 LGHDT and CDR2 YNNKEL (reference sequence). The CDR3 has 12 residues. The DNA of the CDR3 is TGTGCCAGCAGCCCTGACACGAGGAAACTGTTTTTT. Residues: CASSPDTRKLFF.

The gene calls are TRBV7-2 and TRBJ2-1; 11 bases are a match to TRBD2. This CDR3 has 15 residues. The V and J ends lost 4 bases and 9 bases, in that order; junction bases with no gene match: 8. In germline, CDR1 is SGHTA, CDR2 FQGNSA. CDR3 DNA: TGTGCCAGCAGCTGGGTTAGCGGGGGGGCCGTTGAGCAGTTCTTC. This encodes CASSWVSGGAVEQFF.

The CDR3 DNA sequence: TGTGCCACCAGCAGAGATCCAGGGGGAGGTCAGCCCCAGCATTTT. Its protein product is CATSRDPGGGQPQHF. The chain uses TRBV15 and TRBJ1-5, with 7 bases matching TRBD1. V was clipped by 0 bases and J by 6 bases; unmatched bases: 5. Per germline, CDR1 LNHNV and CDR2 YYDKDF (reference sequence). The CDR3 extends over 15 amino acids.

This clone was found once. The CDR3 DNA reads as TGTGCCAGCGGGTCGGCTACAACTAATGAAAAACTGTTTTTT. Translation gives CASGSATTNEKLFF. The chain carries TRBV25-1 and TRBJ1-4, with D unclear. The CDR3 has 14 amino acids. Trimming removed 8 bases from V and 0 bases from J, with 10 bases in between. The germline gives CDR1 MGHDK, CDR2 SYGVNS.